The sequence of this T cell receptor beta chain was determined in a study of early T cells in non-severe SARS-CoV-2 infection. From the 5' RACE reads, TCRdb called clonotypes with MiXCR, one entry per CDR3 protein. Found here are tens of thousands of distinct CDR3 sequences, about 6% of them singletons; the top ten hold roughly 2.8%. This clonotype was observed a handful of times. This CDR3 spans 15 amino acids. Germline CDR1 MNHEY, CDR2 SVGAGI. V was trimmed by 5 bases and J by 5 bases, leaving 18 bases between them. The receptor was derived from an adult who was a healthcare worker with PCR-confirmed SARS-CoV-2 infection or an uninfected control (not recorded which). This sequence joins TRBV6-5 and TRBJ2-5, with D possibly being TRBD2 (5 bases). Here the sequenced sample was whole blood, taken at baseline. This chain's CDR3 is CASSTSGIYAETQYF. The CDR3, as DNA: TGTGCCAGCAGTACGTCCGGGATCTATGCGGAGACCCAGTACTTC.